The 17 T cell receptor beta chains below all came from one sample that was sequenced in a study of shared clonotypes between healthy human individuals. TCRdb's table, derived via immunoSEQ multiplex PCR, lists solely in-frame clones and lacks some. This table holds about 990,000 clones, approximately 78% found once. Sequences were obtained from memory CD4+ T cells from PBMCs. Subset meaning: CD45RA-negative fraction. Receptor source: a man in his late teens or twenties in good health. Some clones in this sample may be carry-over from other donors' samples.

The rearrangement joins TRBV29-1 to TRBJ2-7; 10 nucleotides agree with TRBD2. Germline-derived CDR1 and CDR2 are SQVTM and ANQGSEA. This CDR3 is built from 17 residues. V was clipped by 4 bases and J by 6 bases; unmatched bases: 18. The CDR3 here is CSVGGLAGVPWTAEQYF. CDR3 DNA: TGCAGCGTTGGCGGGCTAGCGGGAGTCCCCTGGACAGCCGAGCAGTACTTC.

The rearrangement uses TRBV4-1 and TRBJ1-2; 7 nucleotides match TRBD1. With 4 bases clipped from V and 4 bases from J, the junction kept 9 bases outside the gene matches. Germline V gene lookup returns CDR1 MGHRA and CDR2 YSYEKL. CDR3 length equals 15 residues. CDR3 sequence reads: CASSPPGGVSYGYTF. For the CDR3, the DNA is TGCGCCAGCAGCCCACCAGGGGGGGTTAGCTATGGCTACACCTTC.

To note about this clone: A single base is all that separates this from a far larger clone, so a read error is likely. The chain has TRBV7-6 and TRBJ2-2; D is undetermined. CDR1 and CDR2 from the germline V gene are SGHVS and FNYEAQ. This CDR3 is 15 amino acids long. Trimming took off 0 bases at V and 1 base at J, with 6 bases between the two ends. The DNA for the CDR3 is TGTGCCAGCAGCTTAGCTGGCGGGAACACCGGGGAGCTGTTTTTT. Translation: CASSLAGGNTGELFF.

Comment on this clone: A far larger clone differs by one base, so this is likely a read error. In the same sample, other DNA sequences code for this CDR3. The DNA for the CDR3 is TGTGCCAGCAGCGCCACAGATACGCAGTATTTT. This gives the protein CASSATDTQYF. The rearrangement uses TRBV28 and TRBJ2-3, with no clear D. Trimming shortened V by 6 bases and J by 2 bases, and 3 bases separated the two germline ends. Germline lookup yields CDR1 MDHEN and CDR2 SYDVKM. This CDR3 spans 11 amino acids.

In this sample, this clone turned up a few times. The CDR3 sequence: CASSLVGLGGIGGYTF. The CDR3 nucleotides read TGTGCCAGCAGCTTAGTAGGTTTAGGGGGAATTGGCGGCTACACCTTC. The genes are TRBV7-9 and TRBJ1-2; D perhaps matches TRBD1 (6 bases). The CDR3 has 16 residues. V lost 1 base and J lost 8, with 20 bases in between. The germline V gene has CDR1 SEHNR and CDR2 FQNEAQ (reference sequence). The variable domain in full, completed from reference TRBV7-9 and TRBJ1-2, reads DTGVSQNPRHKITKRGQNVTFRCDPISEHNRLYWYRQTLGQGPEFLTYFQNEAQLEKSRLLSDRFSAERPKGSFSTLEIQRTEQGDSAMYLCASSLVGLGGIGGYTFGSGTRLTVV.

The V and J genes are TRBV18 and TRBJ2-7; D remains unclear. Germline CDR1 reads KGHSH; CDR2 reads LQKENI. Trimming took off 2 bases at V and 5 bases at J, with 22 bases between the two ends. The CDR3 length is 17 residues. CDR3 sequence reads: CASSPSWTLYRDDEQYF. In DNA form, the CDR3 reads TGTGCCAGCTCACCATCTTGGACCCTATACCGCGACGACGAGCAGTACTTC.

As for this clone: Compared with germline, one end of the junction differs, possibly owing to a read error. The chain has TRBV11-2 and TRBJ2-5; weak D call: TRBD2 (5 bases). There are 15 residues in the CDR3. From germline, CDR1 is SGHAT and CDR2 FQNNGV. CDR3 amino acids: CACSLDLGGGETQYF. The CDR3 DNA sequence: TGTGCCTGCAGCTTAGATCTTGGAGGAGGAGAGACCCAGTACTTC.

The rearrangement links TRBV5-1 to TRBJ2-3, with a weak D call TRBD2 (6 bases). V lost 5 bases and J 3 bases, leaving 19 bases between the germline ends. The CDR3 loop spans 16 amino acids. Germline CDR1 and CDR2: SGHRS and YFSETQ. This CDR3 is CASSPTGVGRTDTQYF. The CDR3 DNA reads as TGCGCCAGCAGTCCCACCGGGGTCGGGAGAACAGATACGCAGTATTTT.

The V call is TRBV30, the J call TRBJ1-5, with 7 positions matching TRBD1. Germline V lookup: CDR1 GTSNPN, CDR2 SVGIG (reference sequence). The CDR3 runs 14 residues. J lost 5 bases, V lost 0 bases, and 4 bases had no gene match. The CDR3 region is CAWSVKGADQPQHF. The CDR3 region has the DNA TGTGCCTGGAGTGTAAAGGGGGCGGATCAGCCCCAGCATTTT.

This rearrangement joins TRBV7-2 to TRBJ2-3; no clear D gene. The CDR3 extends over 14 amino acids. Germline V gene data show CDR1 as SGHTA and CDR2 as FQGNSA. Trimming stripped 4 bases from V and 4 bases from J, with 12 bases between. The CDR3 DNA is TGTGCCAGCAGCTCCCAGGACCTAGCAGATACGCAGTATTTT. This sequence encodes CASSSQDLADTQYF.

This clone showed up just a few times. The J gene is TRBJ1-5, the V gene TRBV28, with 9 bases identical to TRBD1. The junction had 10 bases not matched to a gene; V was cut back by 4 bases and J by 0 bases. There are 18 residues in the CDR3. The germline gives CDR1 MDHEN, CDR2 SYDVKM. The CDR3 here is CASSSTGQGVVSNQPQHF. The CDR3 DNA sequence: TGTGCCAGCAGTTCTACGGGACAGGGCGTCGTTAGCAATCAGCCCCAGCATTTT.

The CDR3 DNA follows: TGTGCCAGCAGCGTACCCAACGGGGTTGTAACAGATACGCAGTATTTT. Residues: CASSVPNGVVTDTQYF. The J gene is TRBJ2-3, the V gene TRBV9; D possibly corresponds to TRBD2 (5 bases). The CDR3 length is 16 residues. With 1 base removed from V and 3 bases from J, the gap between germline ends came to 15 bases. Germline V gene lookup returns CDR1 SGDLS and CDR2 YYNGEE.

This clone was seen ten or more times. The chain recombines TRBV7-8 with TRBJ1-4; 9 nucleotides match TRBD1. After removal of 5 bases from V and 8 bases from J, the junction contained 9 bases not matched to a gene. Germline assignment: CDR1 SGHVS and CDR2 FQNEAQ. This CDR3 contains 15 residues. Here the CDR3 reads CASSRAGQGTEKLFF. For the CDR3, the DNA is TGTGCCAGCAGCCGGGCGGGACAGGGCACGGAAAAACTGTTTTTT.

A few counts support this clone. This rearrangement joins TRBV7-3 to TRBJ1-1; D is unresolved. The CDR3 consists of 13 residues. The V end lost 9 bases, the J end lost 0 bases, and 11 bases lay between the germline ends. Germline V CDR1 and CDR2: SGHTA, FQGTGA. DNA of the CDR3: TGTGCCAGTAAGAGTAACTTGAACACTGAAGCTTTCTTT. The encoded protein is CASKSNLNTEAFF.

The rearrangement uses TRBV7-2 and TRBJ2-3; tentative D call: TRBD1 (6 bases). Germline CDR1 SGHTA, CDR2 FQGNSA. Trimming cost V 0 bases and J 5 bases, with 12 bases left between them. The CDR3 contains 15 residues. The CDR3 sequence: CASSLALGRGDTQYF. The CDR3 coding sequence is TGTGCCAGCAGCTTAGCCCTGGGCAGGGGAGATACGCAGTATTTT.

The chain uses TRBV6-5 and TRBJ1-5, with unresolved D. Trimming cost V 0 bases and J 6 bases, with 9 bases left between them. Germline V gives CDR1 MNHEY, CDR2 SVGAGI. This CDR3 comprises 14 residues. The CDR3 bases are TGTGCCAGCAGTTACTCGGGAGAGGTTCAGCCCCAGCATTTT. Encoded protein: CASSYSGEVQPQHF.

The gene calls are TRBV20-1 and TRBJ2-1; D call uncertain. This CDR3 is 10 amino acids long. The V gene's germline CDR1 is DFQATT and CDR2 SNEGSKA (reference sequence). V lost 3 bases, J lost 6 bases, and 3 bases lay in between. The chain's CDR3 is CSASFNEQFF. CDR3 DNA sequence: TGCAGTGCTAGTTTCAATGAGCAGTTCTTC.